This TCR beta chain was recovered during a study of CD8+ T cells in alopecia areata. Whole-study findings and limits: Shared TCR sequences were less clear between patients than in mice, possibly partly from HLA diversity.

There are a few counts of this clone. What it binds is not known. Indicated treatment: oral pan-JAK inhibitor, 5-10 mg twice daily. Per the germline V gene, CDR1 is MGHDK and CDR2 is SYGVNS. V gave up 4 bases and J gave up 3 bases, with 15 bases separating them. CDR3 length: 15 amino acids. After isolation, RNA underwent reverse transcription to generate cDNA as the sequencing template. Assay: immunoSEQ multiplex PCR; the TCRdb copy retains only in-frame clones and omits some. The table lists more than 140,000 clones, about 85% of them singletons, with roughly 13% in the top ten. The TCR was taken from a human donor with alopecia areata. Specimen: CD8+ T cells sorted from blood, collected at week 4, from a patient treated with tofacitinib. The J gene is TRBJ2-5, the V gene TRBV25-1, with TRBD1 as a possible D gene (6 bases). The CDR3 nucleotides are TGTGCCAGCAGTGCACGAGTGGCAGGGGAAGAGACCCAGTACTTC. Translation gives CASSARVAGEETQYF.